Presented here are 4 T cell receptor beta chains from one specimen sequenced in a study of breast tumors, draining lymph nodes, adjacent tissues. Axillary draining lymph nodes of breast cancer patients supplied the node samples. TCRdb called the multiplex PCR reads again in MiXCR, with one record for every CDR3 protein. Here the sample spans roughly 100,000 distinct CDR3 sequences, around 30% being singletons. The sequenced sample consisted of axillary lymph node tissue. Receptors were obtained from a female donor with breast cancer. Some clones in this sample may be carry-over from other donors' samples.

At least ten counts were recorded for this clonotype. The rearrangement joins TRBV20-1 to TRBJ2-3, with 11 bases lining up with TRBD1. Germline CDR1 and CDR2: DFQATT and SNEGSKA (reference sequence). J lost 0 bases, V lost 5 bases, and 1 base had no gene match. The CDR3 has 14 amino acids. Written as DNA, the CDR3 is TGCAGTGCTCGGGACAGGGGGAGCACAGATACGCAGTATTTT. Encoded protein: CSARDRGSTDTQYF.

This clonotype was found many times. The rearrangement links TRBV7-6 to TRBJ2-1; no clear D gene. The V gene lost 4 bases and the J gene lost 4 bases, with 26 bases spanning the gap. The CDR3 totals 19 residues. The V gene's germline CDR1 is SGHVS and CDR2 FNYEAQ. The CDR3 region is CASSSSGPTRLREYNEQFF. Here the CDR3 DNA reads TGTGCCAGCAGCTCTTCCGGGCCCACACGCCTACGAGAATACAATGAGCAGTTCTTC. Looking up the rest from reference TRBV7-6 and TRBJ2-1 gives the full variable domain: GAGVSQSPRYKVTKRGQDVALRCDPISGHVSLYWYRQALGQGPEFLTYFNYEAQQDKSGLPNDRFSAERPEGSISTLTIQRTEQRDSAMYRCASSSSGPTRLREYNEQFFGPGTRLTVL.

V gene TRBV20-1 combines with J gene TRBJ1-1; 10 nucleotides match TRBD1. This CDR3 contains 15 residues. Germline V lookup: CDR1 DFQATT, CDR2 SNEGSKA (reference sequence). The J segment lost 6 bases and the V segment lost 1 base, leaving 8 bases of the junction unmatched. The DNA of the CDR3 is TGCAGTGCTAGAGCAACTGGGACAGGGGTGTCTGAAGCTTTCTTT. Its protein product is CSARATGTGVSEAFF.

Turning to this clonotype: A much bigger clone sits one base away, suggesting this may be a read error. V and J are TRBV5-4 and TRBJ1-1; no firm D call. This CDR3 region has 13 residues. V lost 4 bases and J 1 base, leaving 8 bases between the germline ends. Germline assignment: CDR1 SGHNT and CDR2 YYREEE (reference sequence). The CDR3 DNA sequence: TGTGCCAGCAGCCAGACACCGAACACTGAAGCTTTCTTT. Amino acids: CASSQTPNTEAFF.